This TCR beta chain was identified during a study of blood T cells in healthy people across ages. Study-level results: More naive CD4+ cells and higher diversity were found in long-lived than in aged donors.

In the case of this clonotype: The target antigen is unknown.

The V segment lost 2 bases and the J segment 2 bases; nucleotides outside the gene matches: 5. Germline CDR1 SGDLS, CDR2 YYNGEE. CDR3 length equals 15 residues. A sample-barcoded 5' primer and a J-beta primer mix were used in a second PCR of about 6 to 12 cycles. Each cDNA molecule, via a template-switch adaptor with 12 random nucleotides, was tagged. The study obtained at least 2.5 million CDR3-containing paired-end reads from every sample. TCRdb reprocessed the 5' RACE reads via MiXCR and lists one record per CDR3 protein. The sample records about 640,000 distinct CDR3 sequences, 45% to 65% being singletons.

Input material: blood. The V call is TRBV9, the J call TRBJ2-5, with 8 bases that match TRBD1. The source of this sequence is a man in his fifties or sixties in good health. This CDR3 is CASSVRTGMQETQYF. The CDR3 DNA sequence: TGTGCCAGCAGCGTCCGGACAGGGATGCAAGAGACCCAGTACTTC.